The rows below give T cell receptor beta chains drawn from one sample of a study of shared clonotypes between healthy human individuals. Profiling relied on immunoSEQ multiplex PCR, and the TCRdb table lists in-frame clones only, not all of them. The table has about 1 million clones, around 74% seen once. Sequenced input: memory CD4+ T cells sorted from blood. Receptor source: a young man in good health. Both conserved end residues are part of each CDR3. Each record gives: CDR3 length, V gene, clone size, D gene, J gene, CDR3 DNA, CDR3 protein. The D gene is left open where the match is weak. Size values are once, few and many counts, or a class for expanded clones, and some rows have none.

15,TRBV18,.,.,TRBJ1-1,TGTGCCAGCTCACCACCGAGCAGACCAAACACTGAAGCTTTCTTT,CASSPPSRPNTEAFF
15,TRBV5-1,.,.,TRBJ1-6,TGCGCCAGCAGCTTGGGGGGGCCCATTAATTCACCCCTCCACTTT,CASSLGGPINSPLHF
15,TRBV7-9,few,.,TRBJ2-6,TGTGCCAGCAGCTCTCGGGTCTCTGGGGCCAACGTCCTGACTTTC,CASSSRVSGANVLTF
13,TRBV6-6,.,.,TRBJ1-2,TGTGCCAGCAGTGACCCCACGGGGGATGGCTACACCTTC,CASSDPTGDGYTF
16,TRBV10-3,.,.,TRBJ2-3,TGTGCCATCAGTGAGTCTGGAGTAACTAGCACAGATACGCAGTATTTT,CAISESGVTSTDTQYF
14,TRBV5-1,once,.,TRBJ1-4,TGCGCCAGCAGCTGGAGCTACCTGGAGGGAAAACTGTTTTTT,CASSWSYLEGKLFF
15,TRBV18,.,TRBD1,TRBJ2-2,TGTGCCAGCTCACCCCAGGGGGCCGGCACCGGGGAGCTGTTTTTT,CASSPQGAGTGELFF
16,TRBV28,.,TRBD2,TRBJ2-3,TGTGCCAGCAGTTTATTAGGTAGCGGGGGGACAGATACGCAGTATTTT,CASSLLGSGGTDTQYF
15,TRBV30,.,.,TRBJ1-2,TGTGCCTGGAGTGTGGGCGTTGGCCCTAACTATGGCTACACCTTC,CAWSVGVGPNYGYTF
16,TRBV5-4,.,TRBD2,TRBJ2-7,TGTGCCAGCAGCCAGTCTAGCGGGGGGCCGTTATACGAGCAGTACTTC,CASSQSSGGPLYEQYF
14,TRBV19,.,.,TRBJ2-3,TGTGCCAGTAGTATAGGACAGGTAACAGATACGCAGTATTTT,CASSIGQVTDTQYF
18,TRBV14,once,.,TRBJ2-3,TGTGCCAGCAGCCAAGATCGATTCAGGGGCTCTGGCACAGATACGCAGTATTTT,CASSQDRFRGSGTDTQYF
14,TRBV5-1,.,TRBD1,TRBJ2-7,TGCGCCAGCAGCTTGGCCGGGACAGGGTACGAGCAGTACTTC,CASSLAGTGYEQYF
15,TRBV5-6,.,.,TRBJ1-5,TGTGCCAGCAGCTTCCTGGGTCTCCCGGGGCAGCCCCAGCATTTT,CASSFLGLPGQPQHF
15,TRBV5-6,.,.,TRBJ2-1,TGTGCCAGCAGCTTAAGGACAGTAACATACAATGAGCAGTTCTTC,CASSLRTVTYNEQFF
13,TRBV6-5,.,TRBD1,TRBJ1-5,TGTGCCAGCAGGACAGGGATCAGTCAGCCCCAGCATTTT,CASRTGISQPQHF
15,TRBV19,.,.,TRBJ2-2,TGTGCCAGTAGTATTGAGTCCGGGACTACCGGGGAGCTGTTTTTT,CASSIESGTTGELFF
17,TRBV11-2,.,.,TRBJ2-2,TGTGCCAGCAGCTTGTTGGGGGAGATGGGCAACACCGGGGAGCTGTTTTTT,CASSLLGEMGNTGELFF
13,TRBV11-2,.,.,TRBJ2-5,TGTGCCAGCAGCTTAAGGGGTTCAGAGACCCAGTACTTC,CASSLRGSETQYF
14,TRBV19,once,.,TRBJ1-5,TGTGCCAGTAGTATTCCGGAGGGGAATCAGCCCCAGCATTTT,CASSIPEGNQPQHF
16,TRBV28,.,TRBD2,TRBJ2-7,TGTGCCAGCAGCCCCCCTAGACTAGCGGGATACTACGAGCAGTACTTC,CASSPPRLAGYYEQYF
13,TRBV6-5,.,.,TRBJ1-1,TGTGCCAGCAAGAGGACGGAGAACACTGAAGCTTTCTTT,CASKRTENTEAFF
12,TRBV6-1,many,.,TRBJ2-7,TGTGCCAGCAGTCTCGAAGGAGTGGAGCAGTACTTC,CASSLEGVEQYF
14,TRBV6-1,.,.,TRBJ2-2,TGTGCCAGCTGTAACAGGTGGAACACCGGGGAGCTGTTTTTT,CASCNRWNTGELFF
19,TRBV16,.,TRBD2,TRBJ2-2,TGTGCCAGCAGCCCGATGACTAGCGGGAGGGCCTCAAACACCGGGGAGCTGTTTTTT,CASSPMTSGRASNTGELFF
12,TRBV30,.,.,TRBJ1-2,TGTGCCTGGAGCGCAGGGTCATATGGCTACACCTTC,CAWSAGSYGYTF
16,TRBV11-2,.,.,TRBJ2-3,TGTGCCAGCAGCATATTGACCCTTCTCGACCCAGATACGCAGTATTTT,CASSILTLLDPDTQYF
18,TRBV4-1,once,TRBD2,TRBJ2-3,TGCGCCAGCAGCCAACTAACAGGGACTAGCAGTGGCACAGATACGCAGTATTTT,CASSQLTGTSSGTDTQYF
13,TRBV7-9,few,.,TRBJ1-2,TGTGCCAGCAGCCCTTGGGGAGGGAATGGCTACACCTTC,CASSPWGGNGYTF
12,TRBV5-1,.,.,TRBJ1-1,TGCGCCAGCAGGTCCCAGGGCCTTGAAGCTTTCTTT,CASRSQGLEAFF
12,TRBV5-1,few,.,TRBJ2-7,TGCGCCAGCAGCCCGGGATCCTACGAGCAGTACTTC,CASSPGSYEQYF
15,TRBV4-1,.,.,TRBJ2-1,TGCGCCAGCAGCCAAAAATCCGAGGGCGGCGGTGAGCAGTTCTTC,CASSQKSEGGGEQFF
16,TRBV4-1,few,.,TRBJ1-2,TGCGCCAGCAGCCAAGATTTGAGGAGAGAGCGCGATGGCTACACCTTC,CASSQDLRRERDGYTF
15,TRBV5-5,.,.,TRBJ2-7,TGTGCCAGCAGCTCCTCCTGGGACTGGAGAGTCGAGCAGTACTTC,CASSSSWDWRVEQYF
13,TRBV5-1,.,.,TRBJ1-1,TGCGCCAGCAGCAAGGACGGGAACACTGAAGCTTTCTTT,CASSKDGNTEAFF
15,TRBV7-2,.,TRBD1,TRBJ2-5,TGTGCCAGCAGCCCCCGACAGGGTAGTTTCGAGACCCAGTACTTC,CASSPRQGSFETQYF